This T cell receptor beta chain appears in the sequencing data of a study of identical twins. Study-wide points: The more abundant beta clonotypes in cord blood had fewer insertions, and memory repertoires did not show this. Out-of-frame beta sequences exhibited a weaker degree of excess twin sharing.

This clonotype occurred a few times. Antigen: not known. V was pared by 5 bases and J by 9 bases, with 4 bases of the junction left unmatched. This CDR3 contains 12 residues. Germline loops: CDR1 MNHEY, CDR2 SVGAGI. TCRdb processed the 5' RACE reads anew with MiXCR; each CDR3 protein has one entry. The top ten clones hold more than 0.5% of a sample with about 460,000 distinct CDR3 sequences, 12% to 15% of them seen once. This sample was also put to use in a study of yellow fever vaccine responses in identical twins.

The chain couples TRBV6-5 to TRBJ2-1, with 7 bases matching TRBD1. The TCR was taken from a woman younger than 30 in good health. The sample consisted of CD4+ T cells sorted from blood. The CDR3 DNA reads as TGTGCCAGCAGTGTCAGGGGGACTGAGCAGTTCTTC. This translates into CASSVRGTEQFF.